A selection of T cell receptor beta chains follows, all from one sample in a study of T-cell memory formation after mild COVID-19. A single record per CDR3 protein comes from TCRdb applying MiXCR to the 5' RACE reads. The sample includes hundreds of thousands of distinct CDR3 sequences, around 17% of them seen just once. Sequenced material: PBMCs or a T cell subset sorted from them (not recorded which). These receptors originate from an adult woman who had mild COVID-19 (a few samples of this study predate the infection). Cell type and time point are not known. Both conserved end residues are part of each CDR3.

j_call,v_call,cdr3_length,cdr3_aa
TRBJ2-1,TRBV7-2,16,CASSLGASGTYNEQFF
TRBJ2-7,TRBV4-2,15,CASSPLAGSTYEQYF
TRBJ2-7,TRBV12-3/TRBV12-4,14,CASTKDRVSYEQYF
TRBJ1-2,TRBV7-9,16,CASSLKGIGGNYGYTF
TRBJ1-1,TRBV7-9,14,CASSGPNWDTEAFF
TRBJ2-1,TRBV7-2,11,CASSLAQVEFF
TRBJ2-1,TRBV12-3/TRBV12-4,15,CASSFEGGAINEQFF
TRBJ2-5,TRBV19,14,CASSIRTEEETQYF
TRBJ2-3,TRBV27,15,CASSAQTSGRAAQYF
TRBJ2-1,TRBV18,15,CASSPDRDSYNEQFF
TRBJ2-7,TRBV29-1,10,CSVVTYEQYF
TRBJ2-1,TRBV5-1,12,CASSWGGGEQFF
TRBJ2-3,TRBV5-6,15,CASSPPGSGTDTQYF
TRBJ1-4,TRBV6-6,13,CASSYRADEKLFF
TRBJ1-1,TRBV5-1,16,CASSTTSGGMNTEAFF
TRBJ2-1,TRBV5-1,16,CASSVGTSSEYNEQFF
TRBJ2-1,TRBV6-4,12,CASSDNSNEQFF
TRBJ2-2,TRBV6-5,15,CASSPSLGGTGELFF
TRBJ1-3,TRBV7-9,17,CASSLASGNPSGNTIYF
TRBJ2-1,TRBV7-9,16,CASSLDKGLSYNEQFF
TRBJ1-2,TRBV30,14,CAWSVTYLDYGYTF
TRBJ1-1,TRBV5-8,14,CANTGGRGHTEAFF
TRBJ2-2,TRBV5-1,15,CASSQGLAGAGELFF
TRBJ2-1,TRBV12-3/TRBV12-4,14,CASSPLGVNNEQFF
TRBJ2-7,TRBV6-1,12,CATMRRPYEQYF
TRBJ1-5,TRBV5-1,14,CASSFGGPDQPQHF
TRBJ2-3,TRBV5-1,15,CASSRGQGAGDTQYF
TRBJ2-1,TRBV7-2,12,CASSLAVAEQFF
TRBJ2-2,TRBV5-1,14,CASSLERQDGELFF
TRBJ2-6,TRBV18,18,CASSPRTGALSGANVLTF
TRBJ1-5,TRBV3-1,15,CASSWGQGARQPQHF
TRBJ2-7,TRBV20-1,14,CSAFTGPTQYEQYF
TRBJ1-5,TRBV6-2/TRBV6-3,14,CASSSRTGNQPQHF
TRBJ2-5,TRBV12-3/TRBV12-4,14,CATSGGGPWETQYF
TRBJ2-1,TRBV6-5,12,CASSYLGADEFF
TRBJ1-1,TRBV18,15,CASSNQVARNTEAFF
TRBJ2-5,TRBV5-1,13,CASSLEAGETQYF